This T cell receptor beta chain was sequenced in a study of graft-versus-host responses after intestinal transplantation. Whole-study results and caveats: Association was observed between peak circulating GvH clone levels and early post-transplant HvG declines.

Assay: immunoSEQ multiplex PCR; the TCRdb copy retains only in-frame clones and omits some. Of roughly 120,000 clones listed, 85% to 95% are singletons. This CDR3 comprises 12 residues. In germline, CDR1 is WSHSY, CDR2 SAAADI. Trimming cost V 0 bases and J 3 bases, with 3 bases left between them. This clone was recorded a few times. Its target is not known. This sequence joins TRBV10-2 and TRBJ2-7; the D is unclear. This receptor was identified in a human donor who received an intestinal transplant. The material was unstimulated CD8+ T cells sorted from spleen or lymph node cells, obtained before intestinal transplant. CDR3: CASSESIYEQYF. The CDR3 DNA sequence: TGCGCCAGCAGTGAGTCGATCTACGAGCAGTACTTC.